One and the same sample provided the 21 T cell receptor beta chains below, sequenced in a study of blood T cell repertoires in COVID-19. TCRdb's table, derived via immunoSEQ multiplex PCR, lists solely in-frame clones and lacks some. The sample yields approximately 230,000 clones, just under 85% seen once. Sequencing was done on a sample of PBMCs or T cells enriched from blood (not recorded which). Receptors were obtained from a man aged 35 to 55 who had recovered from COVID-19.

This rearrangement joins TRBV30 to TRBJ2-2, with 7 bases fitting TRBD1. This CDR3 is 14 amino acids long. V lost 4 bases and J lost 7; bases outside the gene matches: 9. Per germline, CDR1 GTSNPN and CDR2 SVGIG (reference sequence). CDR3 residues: CAWTGAGGLGELFF. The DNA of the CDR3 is TGTGCCTGGACAGGGGCAGGGGGTCTCGGGGAGCTGTTTTTT.

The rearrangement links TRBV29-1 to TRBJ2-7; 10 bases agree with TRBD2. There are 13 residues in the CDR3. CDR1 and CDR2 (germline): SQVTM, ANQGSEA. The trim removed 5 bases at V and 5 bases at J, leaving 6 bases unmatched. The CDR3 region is CSVRAGGLNEQYF. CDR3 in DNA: TGCAGCGTTAGAGCGGGGGGGCTGAACGAGCAGTACTTC.

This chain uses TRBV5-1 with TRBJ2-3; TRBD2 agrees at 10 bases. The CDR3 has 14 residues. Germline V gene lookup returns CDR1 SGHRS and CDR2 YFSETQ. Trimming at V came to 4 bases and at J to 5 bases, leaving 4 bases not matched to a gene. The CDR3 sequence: CASSAQREGDTQYF. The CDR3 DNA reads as TGCGCCAGCAGCGCACAGCGGGAGGGAGATACGCAGTATTTT.

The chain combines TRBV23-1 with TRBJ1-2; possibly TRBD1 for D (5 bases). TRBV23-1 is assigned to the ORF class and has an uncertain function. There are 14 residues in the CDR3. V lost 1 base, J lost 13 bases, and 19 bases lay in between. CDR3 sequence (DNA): TGCGCCAGCAGTCAATTAAAACAGGATCGCCTAGGCACCTTC. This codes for CASSQLKQDRLGTF.

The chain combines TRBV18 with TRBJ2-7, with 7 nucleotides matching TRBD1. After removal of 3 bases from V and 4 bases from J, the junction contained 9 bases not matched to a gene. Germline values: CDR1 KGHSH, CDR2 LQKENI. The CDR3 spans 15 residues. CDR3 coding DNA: TGTGCCAGCTCACCCTCACAGGGGAGCTTTTACGAGCAGTACTTC. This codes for CASSPSQGSFYEQYF.

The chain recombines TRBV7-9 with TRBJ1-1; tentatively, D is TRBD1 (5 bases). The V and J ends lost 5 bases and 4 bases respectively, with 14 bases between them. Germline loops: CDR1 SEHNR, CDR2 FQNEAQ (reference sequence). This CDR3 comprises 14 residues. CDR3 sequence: CASSPRQRTTEAFF. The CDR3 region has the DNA TGTGCCAGCAGCCCAAGACAGAGAACCACTGAAGCTTTCTTT.

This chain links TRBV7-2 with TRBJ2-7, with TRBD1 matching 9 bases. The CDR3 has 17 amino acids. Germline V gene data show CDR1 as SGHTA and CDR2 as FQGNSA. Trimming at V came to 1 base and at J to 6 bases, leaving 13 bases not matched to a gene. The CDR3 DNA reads TGTGCCAGCAGCTTAGATTCGCCGGGACAGGGAGATTGCGAGCAGTACTTC. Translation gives CASSLDSPGQGDCEQYF. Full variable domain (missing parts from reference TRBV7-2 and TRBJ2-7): GAGVSQSPSNKVTEKGKDVELRCDPISGHTALYWYRQSLGQGLEFLIYFQGNSAPDKSGLPSDRFSAERTGGSVSTLTIQRTQQEDSAVYLCASSLDSPGQGDCEQYFGPGTRLTVT.

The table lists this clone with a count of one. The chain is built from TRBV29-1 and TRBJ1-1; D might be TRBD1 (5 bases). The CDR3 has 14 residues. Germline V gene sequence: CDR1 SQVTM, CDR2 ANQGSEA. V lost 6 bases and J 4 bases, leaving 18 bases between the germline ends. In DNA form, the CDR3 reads TGCAGCGTCCCCGCTACGGACACCTTCACTGAAGCTTTCTTT. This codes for CSVPATDTFTEAFF. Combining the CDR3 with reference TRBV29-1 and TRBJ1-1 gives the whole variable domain SAVISQKPSRDICQRGTSLTIQCQVDSQVTMMFWYRQQPGQSLTLIATANQGSEATYESGFVIDKFPISRPNLTFSTLTVSNMSPEDSSIYLCSVPATDTFTEAFFGQGTRLTVV.

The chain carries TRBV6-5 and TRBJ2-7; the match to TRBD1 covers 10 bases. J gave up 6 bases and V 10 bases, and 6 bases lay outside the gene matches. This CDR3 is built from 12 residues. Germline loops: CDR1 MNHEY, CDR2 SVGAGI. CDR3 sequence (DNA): TGTGCCACCTTAGACAGGGGGCGCGAGCAGTACTTC. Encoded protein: CATLDRGREQYF.

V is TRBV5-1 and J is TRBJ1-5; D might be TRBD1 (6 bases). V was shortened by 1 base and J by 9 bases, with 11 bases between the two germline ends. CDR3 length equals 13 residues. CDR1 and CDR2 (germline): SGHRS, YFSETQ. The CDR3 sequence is CASSLSGDGPQHF. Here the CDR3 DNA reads TGCGCCAGCAGCTTGTCAGGGGACGGGCCCCAGCATTTT.

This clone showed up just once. This CDR3 is CASSFDSTDTQYF. In nucleotides, the CDR3 is TGTGCCAGCAGCTTCGACTCCACAGATACGCAGTATTTT. This chain uses TRBV7-3 with TRBJ2-3; no clear D. The V gene lost 3 bases and the J gene lost 2 bases, with 6 bases spanning the gap. This CDR3 region has 13 residues. Germline V gives CDR1 SGHTA, CDR2 FQGTGA.

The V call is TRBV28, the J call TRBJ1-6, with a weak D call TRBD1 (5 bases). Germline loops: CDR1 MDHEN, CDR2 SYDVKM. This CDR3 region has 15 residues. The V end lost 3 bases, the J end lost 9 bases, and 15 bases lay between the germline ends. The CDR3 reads CASSFPGPQGSPLHF. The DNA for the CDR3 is TGTGCCAGCAGTTTCCCGGGTCCCCAGGGTTCACCCCTCCACTTT.

CDR3 nucleotide sequence: TGTGCCAGCAGCTTCAGTCCAGGCGAGCAGTACTTC. Translated, it gives CASSFSPGEQYF. The chain recombines TRBV5-4 with TRBJ2-7; D not certain. The V gene's germline CDR1 is SGHNT and CDR2 YYREEE (reference sequence). V was clipped by 2 bases and J by 6 bases, with 9 bases between them. This CDR3 has 12 amino acids.

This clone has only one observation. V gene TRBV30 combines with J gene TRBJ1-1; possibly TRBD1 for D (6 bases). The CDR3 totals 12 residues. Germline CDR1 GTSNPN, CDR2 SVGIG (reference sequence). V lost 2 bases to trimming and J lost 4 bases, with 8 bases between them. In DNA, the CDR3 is TGTGCCTGGAGTCACAGGGCCACTGAAGCTTTCTTT. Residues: CAWSHRATEAFF.

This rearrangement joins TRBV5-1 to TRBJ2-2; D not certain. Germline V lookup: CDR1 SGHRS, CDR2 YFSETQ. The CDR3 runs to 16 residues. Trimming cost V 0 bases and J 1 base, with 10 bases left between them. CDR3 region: CASSLALAGNTGELFF. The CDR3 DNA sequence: TGCGCCAGCAGCTTGGCCTTGGCAGGGAACACCGGGGAGCTGTTTTTT.

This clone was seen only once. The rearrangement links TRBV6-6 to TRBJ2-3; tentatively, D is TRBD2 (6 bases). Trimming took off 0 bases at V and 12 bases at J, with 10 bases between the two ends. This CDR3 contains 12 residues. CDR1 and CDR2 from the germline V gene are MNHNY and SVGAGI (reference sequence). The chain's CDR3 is CASSYSTGLQYF. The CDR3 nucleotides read TGTGCCAGCAGTTACTCGACGGGACTCCAGTATTTT.

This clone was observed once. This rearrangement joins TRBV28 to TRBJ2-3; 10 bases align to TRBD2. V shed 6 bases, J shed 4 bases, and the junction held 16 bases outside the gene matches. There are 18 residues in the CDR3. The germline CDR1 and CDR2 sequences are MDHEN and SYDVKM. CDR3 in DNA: TGTGCCAGCAGCCGACCGGGTTTTGAGGGACTAGCGCCAGATACGCAGTATTTT. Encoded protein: CASSRPGFEGLAPDTQYF. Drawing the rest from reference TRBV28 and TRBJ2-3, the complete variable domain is DVKVTQSSRYLVKRTGEKVFLECVQDMDHENMFWYRQDPGLGLRLIYFSYDVKMKEKGDIPEGYSVSREKKERFSLILESASTNQTSMYLCASSRPGFEGLAPDTQYFGPGTRLTVL.

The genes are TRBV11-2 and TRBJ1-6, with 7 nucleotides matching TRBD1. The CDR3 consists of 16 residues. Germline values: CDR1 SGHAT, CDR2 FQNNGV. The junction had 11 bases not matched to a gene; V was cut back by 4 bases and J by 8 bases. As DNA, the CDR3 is TGTGCCAGCAGCTACGTCCTAGGGACAGAATATTCACCCCTCCACTTT. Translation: CASSYVLGTEYSPLHF.

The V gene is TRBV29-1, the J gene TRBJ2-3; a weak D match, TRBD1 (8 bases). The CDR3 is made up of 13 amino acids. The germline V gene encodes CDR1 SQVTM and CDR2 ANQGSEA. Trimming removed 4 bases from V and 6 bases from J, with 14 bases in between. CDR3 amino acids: CSVVDRGGDTQYF. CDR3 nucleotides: TGCAGCGTTGTCGACAGGGGAGGGGATACGCAGTATTTT.

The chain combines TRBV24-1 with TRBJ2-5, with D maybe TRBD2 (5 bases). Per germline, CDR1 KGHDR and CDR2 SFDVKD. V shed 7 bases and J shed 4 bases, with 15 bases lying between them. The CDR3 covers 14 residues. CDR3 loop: CATSTTRDGETQYF. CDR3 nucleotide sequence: TGTGCCACCAGCACAACTCGGGATGGAGAGACCCAGTACTTC.

This CDR3 is CASTPQGATEAFF. The CDR3 DNA sequence: TGTGCCAGCACCCCACAGGGGGCAACTGAAGCTTTCTTT. This chain joins TRBV7-9 and TRBJ1-1; TRBD1 agrees at 9 bases. Germline V CDR1 and CDR2: SEHNR, FQNEAQ (reference sequence). This CDR3 contains 13 residues. Germline trimming cut 7 bases from V and 5 bases from J; bases unmatched to any gene: 5.